This T cell receptor (beta chain) was found in a study of blood T cell repertoires in COVID-19. Study summary: COVID-19 samples collected from the United States, Italy and Spain covered acute and convalescent phases. T cells, B-cell-depleted T cells, or PBMCs supplied cDNA or gDNA.

Per the study methods: From reference gene primer amplification, estimates of nucleated cell counts were derived. This table comes from immunoSEQ multiplex PCR, and its TCRdb copy is limited to in-frame clones, with some not included. V and J calls and clone size come straight from that table; D and trimming were deduced from the DNA. The sample carries about 140,000 clones, roughly 89% recorded once. This receptor was obtained from a woman aged 45-59 years with active or convalescent COVID-19. Input material: peripheral blood.

CDR3 protein: CASGQGATNEKLFF. The DNA of the CDR3 is TGTGCCAGCGGACAGGGGGCAACTAATGAAAAACTGTTTTTT. V gene TRBV28 combines with J gene TRBJ1-4; TRBD1 matches at 10 bases. V gave up 8 bases and J gave up 0 bases; unmatched junction bases: 0. The CDR3 runs to 14 residues. Germline V gene lookup returns CDR1 MDHEN and CDR2 SYDVKM.